This TCR beta chain appears in the sequencing data of a study of T-cell reconstitution after alpha-beta-depleted transplantation in children. Preparation of the TCRbeta library involved a method that used unique molecular identifiers. From the PCR reads, TCRdb called clonotypes with MiXCR, one entry per CDR3 protein. The sample lists 750,000 to 950,000 distinct CDR3 sequences; around 15% were seen once. CDR1 is SGHRS, CDR2 YFSETQ, per germline. V lost 0 bases and J lost 2, with 15 bases in between. CDR3 length: 16 amino acids. This rearrangement joins TRBV5-1 to TRBJ2-7, with a tentative D call TRBD2 (6 bases). This specimen consisted of PBMCs, mostly from graft donor cells, obtained 360 days after TCRalphabeta/CD19-depleted stem cell transplant. The sequence derives from a male patient aged 10 to 17 who had a stem cell transplant for acute lymphoblastic leukemia, so the T cells may come from the graft donor. CDR3 DNA sequence: TGCGCCAGCAGCTTGGGTGACTGGGCTAGCGCCTACGAGCAGTACTTC. It is translated as CASSLGDWASAYEQYF.